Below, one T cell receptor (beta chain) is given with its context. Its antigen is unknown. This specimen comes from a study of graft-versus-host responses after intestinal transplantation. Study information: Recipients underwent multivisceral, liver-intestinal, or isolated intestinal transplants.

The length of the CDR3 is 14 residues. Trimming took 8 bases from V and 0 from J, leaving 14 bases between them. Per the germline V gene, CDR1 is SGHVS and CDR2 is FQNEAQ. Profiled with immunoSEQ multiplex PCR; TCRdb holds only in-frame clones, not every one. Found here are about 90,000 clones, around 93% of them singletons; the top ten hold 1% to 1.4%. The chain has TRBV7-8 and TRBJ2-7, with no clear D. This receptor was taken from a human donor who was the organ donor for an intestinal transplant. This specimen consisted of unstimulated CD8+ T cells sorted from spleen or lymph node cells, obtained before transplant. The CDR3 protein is CASARFSSSYEQYF. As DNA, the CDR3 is TGTGCCAGCGCCCGGTTTAGCAGCTCCTACGAGCAGTACTTC.